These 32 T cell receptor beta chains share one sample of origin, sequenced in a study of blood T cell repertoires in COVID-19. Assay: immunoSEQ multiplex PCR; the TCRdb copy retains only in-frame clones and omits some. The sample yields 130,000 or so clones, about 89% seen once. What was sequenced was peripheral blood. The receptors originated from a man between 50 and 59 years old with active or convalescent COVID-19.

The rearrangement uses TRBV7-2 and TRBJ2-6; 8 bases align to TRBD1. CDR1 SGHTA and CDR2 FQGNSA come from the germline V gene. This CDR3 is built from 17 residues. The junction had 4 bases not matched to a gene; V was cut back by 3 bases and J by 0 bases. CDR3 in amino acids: CASSFRTGTSGANVLTF. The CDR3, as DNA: TGTGCCAGCAGCTTCCGGACAGGGACCTCTGGGGCCAACGTCCTGACTTTC.

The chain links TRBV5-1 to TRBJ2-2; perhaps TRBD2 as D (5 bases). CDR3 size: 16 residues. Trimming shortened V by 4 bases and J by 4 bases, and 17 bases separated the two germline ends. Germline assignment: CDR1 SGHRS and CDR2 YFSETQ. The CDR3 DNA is TGCGCCAGCAGCGTTATACTAGGACGGGGCACCGGGGAGCTGTTTTTT. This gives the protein CASSVILGRGTGELFF.

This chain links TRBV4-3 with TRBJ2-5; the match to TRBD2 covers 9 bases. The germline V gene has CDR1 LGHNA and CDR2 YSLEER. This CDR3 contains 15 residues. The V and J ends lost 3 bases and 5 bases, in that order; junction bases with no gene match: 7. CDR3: CASSHSRGGIETQYF. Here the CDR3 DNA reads TGCGCCAGCAGCCATTCGCGGGGGGGGATCGAGACCCAGTACTTC.

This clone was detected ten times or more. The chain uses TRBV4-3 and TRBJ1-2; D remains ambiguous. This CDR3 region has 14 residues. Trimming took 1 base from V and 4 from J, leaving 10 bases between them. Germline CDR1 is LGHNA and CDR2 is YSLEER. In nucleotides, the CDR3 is TGCGCCAGCAGCCAAGGCCGCGGGCCCTATGGCTACACCTTC. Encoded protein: CASSQGRGPYGYTF.

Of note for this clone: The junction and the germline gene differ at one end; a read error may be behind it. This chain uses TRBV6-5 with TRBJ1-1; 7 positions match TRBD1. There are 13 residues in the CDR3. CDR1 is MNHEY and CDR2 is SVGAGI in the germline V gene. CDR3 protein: CAGRQGPNTEAFF. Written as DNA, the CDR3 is TGTGCCGGCAGACAGGGACCGAACACTGAAGCTTTCTTT.

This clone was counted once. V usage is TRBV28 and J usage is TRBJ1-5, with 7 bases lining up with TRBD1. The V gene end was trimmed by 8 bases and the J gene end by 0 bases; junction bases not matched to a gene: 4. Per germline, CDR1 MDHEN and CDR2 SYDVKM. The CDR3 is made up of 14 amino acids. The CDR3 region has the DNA TGTGCCAGCGGGACAGTCCATAGCAATCAGCCCCAGCATTTT. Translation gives CASGTVHSNQPQHF. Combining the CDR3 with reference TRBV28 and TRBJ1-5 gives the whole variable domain DVKVTQSSRYLVKRTGEKVFLECVQDMDHENMFWYRQDPGLGLRLIYFSYDVKMKEKGDIPEGYSVSREKKERFSLILESASTNQTSMYLCASGTVHSNQPQHFGDGTRLSIL.

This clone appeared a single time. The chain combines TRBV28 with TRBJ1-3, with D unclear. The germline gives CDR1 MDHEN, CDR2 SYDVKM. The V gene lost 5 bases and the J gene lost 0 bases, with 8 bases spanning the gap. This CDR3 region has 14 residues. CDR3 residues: CASSQLSSGNTIYF. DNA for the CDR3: TGTGCCAGCAGTCAACTAAGCTCTGGAAACACCATATATTTT.

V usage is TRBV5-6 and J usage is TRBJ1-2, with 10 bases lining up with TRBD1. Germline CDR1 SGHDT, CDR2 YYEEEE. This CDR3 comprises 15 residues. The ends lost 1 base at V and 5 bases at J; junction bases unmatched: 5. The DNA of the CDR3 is TGTGCCAGCAGCTTGATGGGGACAGGGGAATATGGCTACACCTTC. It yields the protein CASSLMGTGEYGYTF.

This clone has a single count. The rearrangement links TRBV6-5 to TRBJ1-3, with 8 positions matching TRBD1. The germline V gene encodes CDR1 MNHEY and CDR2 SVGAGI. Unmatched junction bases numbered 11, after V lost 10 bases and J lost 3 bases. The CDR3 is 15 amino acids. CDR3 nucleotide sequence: TGTGCCACCCCTCAACCAGGGGGCCATGGAAACACCATATATTTT. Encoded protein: CATPQPGGHGNTIYF.

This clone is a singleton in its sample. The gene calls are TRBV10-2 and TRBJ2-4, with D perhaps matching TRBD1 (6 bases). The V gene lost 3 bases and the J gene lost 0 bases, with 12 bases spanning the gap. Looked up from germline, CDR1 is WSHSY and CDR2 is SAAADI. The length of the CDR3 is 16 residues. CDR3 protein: CASSEQGPVAKNIQYF. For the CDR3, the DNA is TGCGCCAGCAGTGAACAGGGCCCTGTAGCCAAAAACATTCAGTACTTC.

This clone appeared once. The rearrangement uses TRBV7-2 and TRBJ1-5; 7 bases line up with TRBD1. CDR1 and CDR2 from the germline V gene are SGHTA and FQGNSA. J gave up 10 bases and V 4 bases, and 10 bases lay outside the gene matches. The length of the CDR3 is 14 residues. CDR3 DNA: TGTGCCAGCAGCTCTACAGGGGTTGTGTTCCCCCAGCATTTT. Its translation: CASSSTGVVFPQHF.

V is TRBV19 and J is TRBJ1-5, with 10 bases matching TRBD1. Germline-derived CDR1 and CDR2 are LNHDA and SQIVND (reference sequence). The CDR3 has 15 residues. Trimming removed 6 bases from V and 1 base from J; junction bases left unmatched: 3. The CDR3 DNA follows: TGTGCCAGTAGCCCGGGACAGGGGAGCAATCAGCCCCAGCATTTT. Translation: CASSPGQGSNQPQHF.

The CDR3 bases are TGTGCCAGCTCAGCCACACTAGCCTACGAGCAGTACTTC. It is translated as CASSATLAYEQYF. The chain uses TRBV18 and TRBJ2-7; possibly TRBD2 for D (5 bases). V dropped 5 bases and J dropped 2 bases, with 10 bases sitting between them. This CDR3 contains 13 residues. Germline V gives CDR1 KGHSH, CDR2 LQKENI. Looking up the rest from reference TRBV18 and TRBJ2-7 gives the full variable domain: NAGVMQNPRHLVRRRGQEARLRCSPMKGHSHVYWYRQLPEEGLKFMVYLQKENIIDESGMPKERFSAEFPKEGPSILRIQQVVRGDSAAYFCASSATLAYEQYFGPGTRLTVT.

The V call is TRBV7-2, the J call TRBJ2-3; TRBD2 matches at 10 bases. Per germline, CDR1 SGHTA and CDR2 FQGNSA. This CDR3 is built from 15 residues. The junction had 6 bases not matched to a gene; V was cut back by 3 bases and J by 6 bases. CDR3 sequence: CASSLTSGRQDTQYF. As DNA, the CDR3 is TGTGCCAGCAGCTTGACTAGCGGGCGGCAGGATACGCAGTATTTT.

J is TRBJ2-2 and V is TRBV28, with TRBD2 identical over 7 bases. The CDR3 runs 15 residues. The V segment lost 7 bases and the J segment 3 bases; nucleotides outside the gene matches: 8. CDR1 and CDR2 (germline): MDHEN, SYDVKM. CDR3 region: CASTETSDYTGELFF. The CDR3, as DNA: TGTGCCAGCACCGAAACTAGCGACTACACCGGGGAGCTGTTTTTT.

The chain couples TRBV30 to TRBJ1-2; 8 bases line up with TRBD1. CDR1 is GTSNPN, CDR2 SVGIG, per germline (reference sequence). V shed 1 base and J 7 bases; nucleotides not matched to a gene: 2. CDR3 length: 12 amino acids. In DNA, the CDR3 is TGTGCCTGGAGTGGACAGGGGTTTGGCTACACCTTC. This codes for CAWSGQGFGYTF.

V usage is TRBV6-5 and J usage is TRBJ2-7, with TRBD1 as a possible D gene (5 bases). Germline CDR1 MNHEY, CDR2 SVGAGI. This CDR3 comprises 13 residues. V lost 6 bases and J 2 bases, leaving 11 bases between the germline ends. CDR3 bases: TGTGCCAGCAGCAGGGCCTTAACCTACGAGCAGTACTTC. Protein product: CASSRALTYEQYF.

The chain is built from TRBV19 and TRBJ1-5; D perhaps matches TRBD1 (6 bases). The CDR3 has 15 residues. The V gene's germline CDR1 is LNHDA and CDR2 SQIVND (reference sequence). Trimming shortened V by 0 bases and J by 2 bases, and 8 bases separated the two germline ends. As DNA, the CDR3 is TGTGCCAGTAGTATAGAGGACAGACGCAATCAGCCCCAGCATTTT. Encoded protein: CASSIEDRRNQPQHF.

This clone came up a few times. The CDR3 loop is CASSQGLATSYEQYF. For the CDR3, the DNA is TGTGCCAGCAGCCAGGGACTAGCGACCTCCTACGAGCAGTACTTC. V is TRBV4-2 and J is TRBJ2-7; 10 nucleotides match TRBD2. The CDR3 has 15 amino acids. Trimming at V came to 3 bases and at J to 0 bases, leaving 2 bases not matched to a gene. Germline V CDR1 and CDR2: LGHNA, YNFKEQ.

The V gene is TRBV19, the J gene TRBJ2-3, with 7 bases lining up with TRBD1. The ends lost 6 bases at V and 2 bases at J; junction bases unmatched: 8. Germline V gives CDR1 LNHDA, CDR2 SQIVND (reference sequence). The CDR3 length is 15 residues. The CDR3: CASSRRDSLTDTQYF. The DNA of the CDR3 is TGTGCCAGTAGCCGCCGGGACAGCCTCACAGATACGCAGTATTTT.

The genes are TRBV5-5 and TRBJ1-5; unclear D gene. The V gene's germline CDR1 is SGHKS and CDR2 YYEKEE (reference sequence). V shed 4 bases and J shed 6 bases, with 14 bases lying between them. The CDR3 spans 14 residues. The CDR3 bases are TGTGCCAGCAGCCTTCGAGGGTTGGGTCAGCCCCAGCATTTT. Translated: CASSLRGLGQPQHF. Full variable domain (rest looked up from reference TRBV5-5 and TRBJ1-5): DAGVTQSPTHLIKTRGQQVTLRCSPISGHKSVSWYQQVLGQGPQFIFQYYEKEERGRGNFPDRFSARQFPNYSSELNVNALLLGDSALYLCASSLRGLGQPQHFGDGTRLSIL.

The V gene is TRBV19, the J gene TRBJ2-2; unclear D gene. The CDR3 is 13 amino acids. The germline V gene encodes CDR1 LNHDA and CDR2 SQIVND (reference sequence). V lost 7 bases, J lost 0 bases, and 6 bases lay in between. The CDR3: CASTEANTGELFF. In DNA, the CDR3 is TGTGCCAGTACCGAGGCGAACACCGGGGAGCTGTTTTTT.

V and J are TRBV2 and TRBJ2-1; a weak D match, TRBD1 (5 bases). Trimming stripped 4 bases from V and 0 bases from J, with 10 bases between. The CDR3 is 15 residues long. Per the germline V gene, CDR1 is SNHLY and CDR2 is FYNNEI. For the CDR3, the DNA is TGTGCCAGCAGTGTGGATAGGGGCTCCTACAATGAGCAGTTCTTC. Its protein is CASSVDRGSYNEQFF. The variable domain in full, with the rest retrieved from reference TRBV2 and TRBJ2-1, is EPEVTQTPSHQVTQMGQEVILRCVPISNHLYFYWYRQILGQKVEFLVSFYNNEISEKSEIFDDQFSVERPDGSNFTLKIRSTKLEDSAMYFCASSVDRGSYNEQFFGPGTRLTVL.

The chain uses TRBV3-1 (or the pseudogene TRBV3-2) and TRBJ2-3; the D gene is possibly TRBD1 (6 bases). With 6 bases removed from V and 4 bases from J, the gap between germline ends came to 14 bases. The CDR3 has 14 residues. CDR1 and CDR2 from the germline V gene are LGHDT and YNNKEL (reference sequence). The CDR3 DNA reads TGTGCCAGCAGTACCGCTTCAGGGGCAGATACGCAGTATTTT. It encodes CASSTASGADTQYF.

CDR3 coding DNA: TGTGCCAGCAGCTTATTTGGGACAGGGGGCTCGAGTGGCTACACCTTC. This encodes CASSLFGTGGSSGYTF. The V call is TRBV7-9, the J call TRBJ1-2; 12 bases align to TRBD1. J lost 7 bases, V lost 2 bases, and 8 bases had no gene match. The germline V gene has CDR1 SEHNR and CDR2 FQNEAQ (reference sequence). The CDR3 has 16 residues.

The CDR3 DNA follows: TGTGCCATCAGTGAGAGGTTAGCGGGAGGGTTGCAGTTCTTC. Its translation: CAISERLAGGLQFF. The chain has TRBV10-3 and TRBJ2-1, with TRBD2 matching 11 bases. The ends lost 2 bases at V and 12 bases at J; junction bases unmatched: 6. This CDR3 region has 14 residues. Germline values: CDR1 ENHRY, CDR2 SYGVKD.

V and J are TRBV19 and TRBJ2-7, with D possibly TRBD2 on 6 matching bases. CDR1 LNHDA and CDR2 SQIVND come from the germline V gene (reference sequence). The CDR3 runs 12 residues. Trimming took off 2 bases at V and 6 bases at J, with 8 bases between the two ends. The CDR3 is CASSILGGEQYF. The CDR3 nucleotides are TGTGCCAGTAGTATATTGGGGGGCGAGCAGTACTTC.

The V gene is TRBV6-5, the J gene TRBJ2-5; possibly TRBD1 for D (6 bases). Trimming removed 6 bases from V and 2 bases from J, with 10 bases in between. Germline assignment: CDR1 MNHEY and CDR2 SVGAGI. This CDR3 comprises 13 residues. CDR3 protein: CASRLTGQETQYF. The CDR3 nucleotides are TGTGCCAGCAGGCTTACAGGGCAAGAGACCCAGTACTTC.

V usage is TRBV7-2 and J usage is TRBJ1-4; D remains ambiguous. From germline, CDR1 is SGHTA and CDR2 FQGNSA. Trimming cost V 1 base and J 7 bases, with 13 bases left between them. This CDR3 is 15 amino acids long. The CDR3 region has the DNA TGTGCCAGCAGCTTAGAAGACCCCGGGGTTGAAAAACTGTTTTTT. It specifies CASSLEDPGVEKLFF.

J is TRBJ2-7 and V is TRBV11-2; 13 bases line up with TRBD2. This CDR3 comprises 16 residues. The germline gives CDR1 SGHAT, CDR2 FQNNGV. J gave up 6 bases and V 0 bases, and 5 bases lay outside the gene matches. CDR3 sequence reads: CASSLDRTSGGSEQYF. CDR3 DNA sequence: TGTGCCAGCAGCTTAGATCGGACTAGCGGGGGTTCCGAGCAGTACTTC.

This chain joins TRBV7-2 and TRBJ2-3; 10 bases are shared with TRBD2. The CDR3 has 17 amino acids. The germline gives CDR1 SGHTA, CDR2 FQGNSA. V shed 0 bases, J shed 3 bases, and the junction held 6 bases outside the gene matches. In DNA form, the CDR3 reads TGTGCCAGCAGCTTAGCGGCTAGCGGGGGTGTAACAGATACGCAGTATTTT. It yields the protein CASSLAASGGVTDTQYF.

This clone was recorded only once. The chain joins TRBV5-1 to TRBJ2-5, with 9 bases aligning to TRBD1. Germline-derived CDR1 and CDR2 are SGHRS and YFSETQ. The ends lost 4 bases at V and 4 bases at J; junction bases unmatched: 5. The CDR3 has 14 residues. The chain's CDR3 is CASSGQGSPETQYF. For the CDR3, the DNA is TGCGCCAGCAGCGGACAGGGGTCCCCAGAGACCCAGTACTTC.